These 20 T cell receptor beta chains came from one sample sequenced in a study of cytotoxic CD8 clonotypes in ibrutinib-treated CLL (dated by TCRdb to the early 2020s). The library was made by the immunoSEQ multiplex PCR assay. Sourced from immuneACCESS, this table was stored by TCRdb with only in-frame sequences that have V and J called. A share of the clones is absent; for the studies checked, an unresolved V gene accounts for under half, and the remainder has no known explanation. This sample lists 15,000 or so clones; 80% to 85% were detected once. The leading ten clones occupy 15% to 20% of the sample. The material was PBMCs, obtained before ibrutinib treatment. These receptors were taken from a human donor with chronic lymphocytic leukemia.

This chain links TRBV7-2 with TRBJ1-5; a weak D match, TRBD1 (5 bases). The V end lost 4 bases, the J end lost 0 bases, and 10 bases lay between the germline ends. Germline V CDR1 and CDR2: SGHTA, FQGNSA. The CDR3 extends over 15 amino acids. The CDR3 DNA reads as TGTGCCAGCAGCTCGGACAACCTTAGCAATCAGCCCCAGCATTTT. Amino acids: CASSSDNLSNQPQHF.

This clone has only a few counts. The V and J genes are TRBV19 and TRBJ2-7; D unclear. Germline CDR1 LNHDA, CDR2 SQIVND (reference sequence). The CDR3 has 13 residues. Trimming shortened V by 7 bases and J by 3 bases, and 13 bases separated the two germline ends. Here the CDR3 reads CASNGGTDYEQYF. The CDR3 coding sequence is TGTGCCAGTAATGGCGGAACGGACTACGAGCAGTACTTC.

This chain's CDR3 is CASSLERDQPQHF. CDR3 nucleotides: TGCGCCAGCAGCTTGGAAAGGGATCAGCCCCAGCATTTT. The chain recombines TRBV5-1 with TRBJ1-5; D is uncertain. Per the germline V gene, CDR1 is SGHRS and CDR2 is YFSETQ. The CDR3 has 13 residues. With 0 bases removed from V and 5 bases from J, the gap between germline ends came to 6 bases.

This clone was found a few times. The DNA of the CDR3 is TGTGCCAGCAGCGACAGGGGTTATGGAAACACCATATATTTT. This gives the protein CASSDRGYGNTIYF. The genes are TRBV14 and TRBJ1-3; 8 nucleotides agree with TRBD1. CDR3 length: 14 amino acids. CDR1 and CDR2 (germline): SGHDN, FVKESK. The J segment lost 3 bases and the V segment lost 5 bases, leaving 3 bases of the junction unmatched.

This clone has just one count. This chain links TRBV10-1 with TRBJ2-1; 13 nucleotides agree with TRBD2. This CDR3 spans 17 amino acids. Trimming removed 3 bases from V and 9 bases from J; junction bases left unmatched: 11. The V gene's germline CDR1 is WNHNN and CDR2 SYGVQD (reference sequence). CDR3 sequence: CASSDGTSGTAWSEQFF. The CDR3 nucleotides are TGCGCCAGCAGTGACGGGACTAGCGGGACGGCCTGGAGTGAGCAGTTCTTC.

This clone was observed once. V is TRBV7-9 and J is TRBJ1-1, with TRBD1 matching over 9 bases. Germline-derived CDR1 and CDR2 are SEHNR and FQNEAQ (reference sequence). V dropped 4 bases and J dropped 0; count of bases not matched to a gene: 0. The CDR3 is 14 amino acids. CDR3 residues: CASSWTGVNTEAFF. As DNA, the CDR3 is TGTGCCAGCAGCTGGACAGGGGTGAACACTGAAGCTTTCTTT.

The CDR3 here is CASSLSQGGQPQHF. Here the CDR3 DNA reads TGTGCCAGCAGTTTAAGTCAGGGTGGACAGCCCCAGCATTTT. The chain uses TRBV28 and TRBJ1-5, with TRBD1 as a possible D gene (5 bases). V was pared by 2 bases and J by 7 bases, with 12 bases between. The CDR3 spans 14 residues. The germline V gene encodes CDR1 MDHEN and CDR2 SYDVKM.

This clone was detected only a few times. CDR3 residues: CASSYRDGSLEQYF. In DNA form, the CDR3 reads TGTGCCAGCAGCTACCGGGACGGATCTTTGGAGCAGTACTTC. The gene calls are TRBV21-1 and TRBJ2-7. TRBV21-1 is a pseudogene segment. This CDR3 comprises 14 residues.

This chain connects TRBV28 to TRBJ1-4, with TRBD1 matching over 8 bases. The CDR3 has 15 residues. The V gene end was trimmed by 5 bases and the J gene end by 6 bases; junction bases not matched to a gene: 8. Germline CDR1 is MDHEN and CDR2 is SYDVKM. In DNA form, the CDR3 reads TGTGCCAGCAGTGGAACGACAGGGGTGGATGAAAAACTGTTTTTT. It specifies CASSGTTGVDEKLFF.

This clone was found once. The V and J genes are TRBV18 and TRBJ1-1, with D tentatively TRBD1 (6 bases). V was clipped by 2 bases and J by 1 base, with 8 bases between them. CDR3 length: 14 residues. The germline V gene has CDR1 KGHSH and CDR2 LQKENI. DNA for the CDR3: TGTGCCAGCTCACCAAAACAGGGGAACACTGAAGCTTTCTTT. Translated, it gives CASSPKQGNTEAFF. The complete variable domain, with remaining parts taken from reference TRBV18 and TRBJ1-1, reads NAGVMQNPRHLVRRRGQEARLRCSPMKGHSHVYWYRQLPEEGLKFMVYLQKENIIDESGMPKERFSAEFPKEGPSILRIQQVVRGDSAAYFCASSPKQGNTEAFFGQGTRLTVV.

The chain couples TRBV28 to TRBJ1-2; D not resolved. V was clipped by 1 base and J by 6 bases, with 15 bases between them. Germline-derived CDR1 and CDR2 are MDHEN and SYDVKM. The CDR3 has 15 residues. The CDR3 protein is CASSLLRLAYDGYTF. CDR3 coding DNA: TGTGCCAGCAGTTTATTACGATTGGCCTATGATGGCTACACCTTC.

This sequence joins TRBV1 and TRBJ2-1. TRBV1 is an annotated pseudogene. The CDR3 has 16 amino acids. The CDR3 loop is CTSSQWDQSSYNEQFF. CDR3 coding DNA: TGCACCAGCAGCCAATGGGACCAAAGCTCCTACAATGAGCAGTTCTTC.

The chain couples TRBV14 to TRBJ2-1; TRBD2 aligns across 8 bases. This CDR3 comprises 16 residues. The junction had 9 bases not matched to a gene; V was cut back by 0 bases and J by 8 bases. Germline values: CDR1 SGHDN, CDR2 FVKESK. CDR3 DNA: TGTGCCAGCAGCCAAGATACCGGGAGGGCCAGGGATGAGCAGTTCTTC. Protein: CASSQDTGRARDEQFF.

This rearrangement joins TRBV18 to TRBJ2-1; a weak D match, TRBD2 (5 bases). Germline V gives CDR1 KGHSH, CDR2 LQKENI. Deletions cut 2 bases from V and 9 bases from J, with 14 bases between. The CDR3 length is 14 residues. Here the CDR3 reads CASSPGTSPGEQFF. CDR3 bases: TGTGCCAGCTCACCAGGAACTAGTCCGGGTGAGCAGTTCTTC. Filled out from reference TRBV18 and TRBJ2-1, the complete variable domain reads NAGVMQNPRHLVRRRGQEARLRCSPMKGHSHVYWYRQLPEEGLKFMVYLQKENIIDESGMPKERFSAEFPKEGPSILRIQQVVRGDSAAYFCASSPGTSPGEQFFGPGTRLTVL.

The V call is TRBV7-8, the J call TRBJ1-5; the D is unclear. Trimming pared 1 base from V and 4 bases from J, leaving 17 bases between. Per germline, CDR1 SGHVS and CDR2 FQNEAQ. The CDR3 loop spans 17 amino acids. The DNA of the CDR3 is TGTGCCAGCAGCTTAGGAGTTGTGGTGGGTGAAAATCAGCCCCAGCATTTT. It specifies CASSLGVVVGENQPQHF.

This chain uses TRBV6-6 with TRBJ1-4; a possible D gene is TRBD1 (5 bases). The V end was cut by 4 bases, the J end by 4 bases, with 16 bases between. This CDR3 has 16 amino acids. Germline V CDR1 and CDR2: MNHNY, SVGAGI (reference sequence). As DNA, the CDR3 is TGTGCCAGCAGTTTACCCCCGGGACGGATTAATGAAAAACTGTTTTTT. Its protein is CASSLPPGRINEKLFF.

As concerns this clone: The junction departs from germline at one end; a sequencing error may be responsible. The rearrangement joins TRBV18 to TRBJ1-4, with D possibly being TRBD1 (6 bases). The length of the CDR3 is 13 residues. In germline, CDR1 is KGHSH, CDR2 LQKENI. The CDR3 coding sequence is TGTGCCAGCTCAGCAGGAGTAGCTCGGGACATGGTTTTT. Protein: CASSAGVARDMVF.

This clone was detected only a few times. The CDR3 DNA follows: TGTGCCAGCAGTGAAGTATCCCCTTCCGAGCAGTACTTC. This encodes CASSEVSPSEQYF. V is TRBV2 and J is TRBJ2-7, with D uncertain. The length of the CDR3 is 13 residues. The germline CDR1 and CDR2 sequences are SNHLY and FYNNEI. Trimming removed 1 base at V and 6 bases at J, with 10 bases between.

J is TRBJ1-1 and V is TRBV5-4, with D perhaps matching TRBD1 (6 bases). Trimming shortened V by 3 bases and J by 3 bases, and 18 bases separated the two germline ends. The CDR3 covers 16 residues. The germline CDR1 and CDR2 sequences are SGHNT and YYREEE (reference sequence). The CDR3 protein is CASSSWGGLGDTEAFF. The CDR3 DNA reads as TGTGCCAGCAGCTCCTGGGGGGGGCTGGGGGACACTGAAGCTTTCTTT.

The chain carries TRBV6-5 and TRBJ2-3, with D unresolved. Germline V gene data show CDR1 as MNHEY and CDR2 as SVGAGI. CDR3 length equals 13 residues. Trimming stripped 0 bases from V and 4 bases from J, with 5 bases between. The CDR3 DNA reads TGTGCCAGCAGTTACTCAAAAGCAGATACGCAGTATTTT. Translation: CASSYSKADTQYF.